This entry lists 5 T cell receptor beta chains sequenced from one sample in a study of shared clonotypes between healthy human individuals. Naive CD8 cells, CD45RO-negative and positively selected for CCR7, excluded terminally differentiated effector memory CD45RA+ cells. Generated by immunoSEQ multiplex PCR, the TCRdb table keeps only in-frame clones and is missing some. The data show some 2 million clones, approximately 94% seen once. The sample taken for sequencing was naive CD8+ T cells sorted from blood. All receptors derive from a man between 18 and 29 years old in good health.

Note on this clone: Distinct nucleotide sequences in the sample also encode this CDR3. The chain joins TRBV19 to TRBJ1-5; unclear D gene. Trimming cost V 3 bases and J 5 bases, with 5 bases left between them. CDR1 and CDR2 (germline): LNHDA, SQIVND (reference sequence). This CDR3 spans 12 amino acids. CDR3 sequence: CASSIGDQPQHF. DNA for the CDR3: TGTGCCAGTAGTATTGGTGATCAGCCCCAGCATTTT.

The chain employs TRBV18 and TRBJ2-2; 7 positions match TRBD2. Trimming cost V 4 bases and J 2 bases; bases outside gene matches: 10. This CDR3 is built from 17 residues. Germline CDR1 KGHSH, CDR2 LQKENI. CDR3 nucleotide sequence: TGTGCCAGCTCACAGACAGCAGCGGGAACCAACACCGGGGAGCTGTTTTTT. This gives the protein CASSQTAAGTNTGELFF.

The gene calls are TRBV10-2 and TRBJ2-2; a weak D match, TRBD2 (5 bases). This CDR3 comprises 13 residues. The germline CDR1 and CDR2 sequences are WSHSY and SAAADI. Deletions cut 4 bases from V and 10 bases from J, with 13 bases between. The CDR3 region has the DNA TGCGCCAGCAGTGGAGGGAGACAACCGGAGCTGTTTTTT. It encodes CASSGGRQPELFF.

With regard to this clone: Other DNA sequences from this sample encode an identical CDR3 as well. The chain has TRBV5-6 and TRBJ2-7; weak D call: TRBD2 (6 bases). With 0 bases removed from V and 5 bases from J, the gap between germline ends came to 9 bases. The germline V gene has CDR1 SGHDT and CDR2 YYEEEE. The CDR3 is made up of 13 amino acids. CDR3 region: CASSLGGLHEQYF. CDR3 nucleotides: TGTGCCAGCAGCTTGGGGGGACTCCACGAGCAGTACTTC. Full variable domain (remainder filled in from reference TRBV5-6 and TRBJ2-7): DAGVTQSPTHLIKTRGQQVTLRCSPKSGHDTVSWYQQALGQGPQFIFQYYEEEERQRGNFPDRFSGHQFPNYSSELNVNALLLGDSALYLCASSLGGLHEQYFGPGTRLTVT.

Details on this clone: The same CDR3 also results from other DNA sequences found in this sample. The CDR3 DNA is TGTGCCAGCAGCAACAGGGGACCCTACGAGCAGTACTTC. Residues: CASSNRGPYEQYF. This sequence joins TRBV27 and TRBJ2-7, with 7 positions matching TRBD1. Trimming cost V 6 bases and J 2 bases; bases outside gene matches: 4. Germline assignment: CDR1 MNHEY and CDR2 SMNVEV (reference sequence). CDR3 length: 13 amino acids.